This TCR beta chain stems from a study of monozygotic twins with inflammatory bowel disease (dated by TCRdb to about 2019). Describing the broader study: A total of some 30 monozygotic twin pairs were included in the full study, comprising nine German pairs (four IBD-concordant, five IBD-discordant) and 19 IBD-discordant Danish pairs. Within discordant pairs, disease-associated traits were sought mainly by comparing IBD patients with their genetically identical healthy co-twins. Each individual had, on average, about 151 000 unique TCRalpha sequences and 181 000 unique TCRbeta sequences available for analysis. Results and caveats for the whole study, not just this receptor: Measured by the inverse Simpson index, TCRbeta repertoire diversity was lower in IBD patients than in their healthy co-twins. IBD patients shared fewer clonotypes with other individuals than healthy twins did, most markedly in patients showing signs of disease activity. Because patients were on differing immunosuppressive treatments, the repertoires may have picked up extra background noise and inter-individual variability. Repertoire similarity did not differ between concordant and discordant twins, possibly due to limited statistical power. Different T cell subtypes could not be distinguished in the analysis. The results gave no support for a single strong signal or clonotype linked to IBD.

From each donor, an approximately 2.5 ml peripheral blood sample was collected into PAXgene tubes and stored at -80 degrees C. Without any T cell sorting, total RNA was extracted from whole blood using the PAXgene blood miRNA kit on an automated QIAcube. Peripheral blood from monozygotic twin pairs concordant or discordant for inflammatory bowel disease was subjected to deep TCRalpha and TCRbeta repertoire profiling with unique molecular barcoding. Smoking habits were recorded for all twin pairs, and individuals were classified as current, former or never smokers. The library relied on 5' RACE. For each TCR library, approximately 3,700 ng of total RNA was used. For each sample, cDNA synthesis with SMARTScribe reverse transcriptase was split into eight separate reactions. During cDNA synthesis, template switching introduced unique molecular identifiers that contained a 6-nucleotide sample barcode. TCRalpha and TCRbeta cDNA was amplified by two nested PCRs of 16 and 9 cycles, with bead purification after each PCR. Before amplification, the cDNA was treated with uracil DNA-glycosylase and purified using the QIAquick PCR purification kit. The second PCR added Illumina TruSeq-compatible adapters along with sample-specific barcodes. TapeStation and Qubit were used to check library quality and concentration, and around 4.7 ng of each library was pooled. Sequencing of pooled libraries was carried out on an Illumina HiSeq2500 single-index Rapid Run using 2 x 100 bp reads and custom sequencing primers. The paper's data handling went like this. MiGEC version 1.2.6 was used for UMI-based consensus assembly to correct PCR and sequencing errors. MiXCR version 2.1.1 handled V(D)J alignment, clonotype assembly and CDR3 extraction. Gene usage, clonotype sharing and MAIT/NKT TCR abundance were normalised by analysing the top 1000, 10 000 and 20 000 clonotypes per sample. After downsampling to 27 000 UMIs, diversity was calculated as the inverse Simpson index using the vegan R package. Statistical testing used paired Mann-Whitney U tests on the discordant twin pairs and applied Benjamini-Hochberg correction for multiple testing. The reads underwent TCRdb reprocessing, giving one record for each CDR3 protein sequence and no DNA. The authors' filters were not applied to this entry. The sample's own table lists around 100,000 distinct CDR3 sequences. The ten largest clones capture approximately 1.8% of the sample.

As to this clonotype: Its antigen is currently not known.

The CDR1 and CDR2 encoded by the germline V gene are LGHNA and YNFKEQ. Including the terminal cysteine and phenylalanine, the CDR3 comprises 12 residues. The record lacks a DNA sequence. The chain is made from TRBV4-2 and TRBJ2-7. Material: blood. The TCR originated in a human donor with ulcerative colitis or Crohn's disease, or a healthy co-twin of an affected twin (not recorded which). The CDR3: CASSQDSREQYF.